These 10 T cell receptor beta chains originate from one sample sequenced in a study of blood T cells in healthy people across ages. PCR was performed a second time for roughly 7 to 11 cycles using a sample-barcoded 5' primer and a J-beta primer mix. From the 5' RACE reads, TCRdb called clonotypes with MiXCR, one entry per CDR3 protein. The table lists hundreds of thousands of distinct CDR3 sequences, under 65% of them singletons. Source material: blood. These receptors came from a man in his sixties in good health.

This clonotype showed up just a few times. The genes are TRBV5-6 and TRBJ1-2; D remains ambiguous. Between the trimmed V and J ends, which lost 0 bases and 0 bases, there was a span of 12 bases. The CDR3 is 16 amino acids. Germline loops: CDR1 SGHDT, CDR2 YYEEEE. CDR3 in amino acids: CASSLGHAWANYGYTF. The CDR3 region has the DNA TGTGCCAGCAGCTTGGGACACGCGTGGGCTAACTATGGCTACACCTTC. The full variable domain, in which reference TRBV5-6 and TRBJ1-2 provide the parts outside the CDR3, is DAGVTQSPTHLIKTRGQQVTLRCSPKSGHDTVSWYQQALGQGPQFIFQYYEEEERQRGNFPDRFSGHQFPNYSSELNVNALLLGDSALYLCASSLGHAWANYGYTFGSGTRLTVV.

The chain carries TRBV12-3 or TRBV12-4 and TRBJ2-7, with TRBD1 identical over 9 bases. Germline trimming cut 3 bases from V and 5 bases from J; bases unmatched to any gene: 5. The CDR3 spans 14 residues. In DNA, the CDR3 is TGTGCCAGCAGTTTGGGGGACAGGGAACACGAGCAGTACTTC. Its protein is CASSLGDREHEQYF.

This sequence joins TRBV20-1 and TRBJ2-7, with D perhaps assigned TRBD1 or TRBD2 (5 bases each). The length of the CDR3 is 14 residues. With 3 bases removed from V and 2 bases from J, the gap between germline ends came to 14 bases. The germline CDR1 and CDR2 sequences are DFQATT and SNEGSKA (reference sequence). CDR3 nucleotides: TGCAGTGCTAGGGGGGATATAATCGCCTACGAGCAGTACTTC. This codes for CSARGDIIAYEQYF.

This clonotype occurred many times. J is TRBJ2-2 and V is TRBV20-1; D ambiguous. CDR3 length: 13 residues. V was shortened by 0 bases and J by 1 base, with 3 bases between the two germline ends. CDR1 and CDR2 (germline): DFQATT, SNEGSKA (reference sequence). CDR3 DNA sequence: TGCAGTGCTAGAGAGGTGAACACCGGGGAGCTGTTTTTT. Translated: CSAREVNTGELFF.

For the CDR3, the DNA is TGTGCCAGCAGTTTAGCGCAATCCCTAGTGGGGGGGGATGAGCAGTTCTTC. It is translated as CASSLAQSLVGGDEQFF. The chain has TRBV12-3 or TRBV12-4 and TRBJ2-1; 7 bases match TRBD2. CDR3 size: 17 residues. Trimming removed 0 bases from V and 8 bases from J; junction bases left unmatched: 13.

The chain employs TRBV29-1 and TRBJ2-3; TRBD2 might be the D (6 bases). The CDR3 contains 14 residues. V shed 7 bases and J shed 3 bases, with 17 bases lying between them. Germline loops: CDR1 SQVTM, CDR2 ANQGSEA. The CDR3 region is CSAQRVTGTDTQYF. CDR3 sequence (DNA): TGCAGCGCCCAGCGGGTCACCGGGACAGATACGCAGTATTTT.

The chain joins TRBV7-9 to TRBJ1-1; no clear D. The CDR3 sequence is 13 residues long. The V end was cut by 4 bases, the J end by 6 bases, with 12 bases between. The V gene's germline CDR1 is SEHNR and CDR2 FQNEAQ (reference sequence). CDR3 loop: CASSWASAPEAFF. The CDR3 DNA follows: TGTGCCAGCAGCTGGGCCTCGGCTCCTGAAGCTTTCTTT. Full variable domain (outside the CDR3, taken from reference TRBV7-9 and TRBJ1-1): DTGVSQNPRHKITKRGQNVTFRCDPISEHNRLYWYRQTLGQGPEFLTYFQNEAQLEKSRLLSDRFSAERPKGSFSTLEIQRTEQGDSAMYLCASSWASAPEAFFGQGTRLTVV.

This clonotype was seen a few times. V usage is TRBV28 and J usage is TRBJ2-4; perhaps TRBD2 as D (5 bases). The V end was cut by 5 bases, the J end by 0 bases, with 11 bases between. Germline CDR1 is MDHEN and CDR2 is SYDVKM. The CDR3 sequence is 15 residues long. The CDR3 DNA reads as TGTGCCAGCAGTCGGACGGGATTAGCCAAAAACATTCAGTACTTC. This encodes CASSRTGLAKNIQYF.

This clonotype was observed at least ten times. V gene TRBV3-1 combines with J gene TRBJ2-7, with 10 bases matching TRBD1. Losses at the gene ends were 4 bases for V and 3 bases for J; bases not matched to a gene: 0. The CDR3 length is 13 residues. The germline CDR1 and CDR2 sequences are LGHDT and YNNKEL (reference sequence). The CDR3 is CASSRTGGYEQYF. The CDR3 DNA follows: TGTGCCAGCAGCCGGACAGGGGGCTACGAGCAGTACTTC.

CDR3 nucleotide sequence: TGCAGCGTTGAGCCCACGGAATGGGGGCCTAACTATGGCTACACCTTC. This sequence encodes CSVEPTEWGPNYGYTF. The chain links TRBV29-1 to TRBJ1-2, with D possibly matching TRBD1 (6 bases). The CDR3 runs to 16 residues. Germline CDR1 is SQVTM and CDR2 is ANQGSEA. V was pared by 3 bases and J by 0 bases, with 17 bases between.